One sample yielded the 17 T cell receptor beta chains listed below, sequenced in a study of shared clonotypes between healthy human individuals. Sequencing was performed with immunoSEQ multiplex PCR; in TCRdb, only in-frame clones are kept and a portion is missing. Of roughly 2 million clones detected, about 94% appear once; the ten largest clones hold approximately 0.13%. Sample: naive CD4+ T cells sorted from blood. Regarding subset: CD45RA+ positively selected. The receptors come from a man aged 18 to 29 in good health.

The J gene is TRBJ2-1, the V gene TRBV6-1, with a possible D match to TRBD1 (5 bases). Germline V lookup: CDR1 MNHNS, CDR2 SASEGT. This CDR3 has 13 residues. V was pared by 0 bases and J by 7 bases, with 7 bases between. The CDR3 nucleotides are TGTGCCAGCAGTGAAGCAGGGGTAAATGAGCAGTTCTTC. It yields the protein CASSEAGVNEQFF.

V gene TRBV12-5 combines with J gene TRBJ2-7, with D hard to call. Germline loops: CDR1 LGHNT, CDR2 FRNRAP. This CDR3 region has 13 residues. Trimming cost V 6 bases and J 2 bases, with 11 bases left between them. The CDR3 here is CASGKTQTYEQYF. The CDR3 region has the DNA TGTGCTAGTGGCAAGACCCAGACCTACGAGCAGTACTTC. The full variable domain, with the rest looked up from reference TRBV12-5 and TRBJ2-7, is DARVTQTPRHKVTEMGQEVTMRCQPILGHNTVFWYRQTMMQGLELLAYFRNRAPLDDSGMPKDRFSAEMPDATLATLKIQPSEPRDSAVYFCASGKTQTYEQYFGPGTRLTVT.

The chain has TRBV18 and TRBJ2-5, with 8 bases fitting TRBD1. Germline V gene sequence: CDR1 KGHSH, CDR2 LQKENI. J lost 2 bases, V lost 3 bases, and 5 bases had no gene match. This CDR3 contains 15 residues. CDR3 residues: CASSPWTGRQETQYF. The CDR3, as DNA: TGTGCCAGCTCACCCTGGACAGGGAGACAAGAGACCCAGTACTTC.

The CDR3 sequence is CAISESGTGYTEAFF. The CDR3 nucleotides are TGTGCCATCAGTGAGTCGGGGACAGGGTACACTGAAGCTTTCTTT. The chain is built from TRBV10-3 and TRBJ1-1; 9 bases are shared with TRBD1. After removal of 0 bases from V and 3 bases from J, the junction contained 2 bases not matched to a gene. This CDR3 has 15 residues. The germline CDR1 and CDR2 sequences are ENHRY and SYGVKD.

Written as DNA, the CDR3 is TGTGCCAGCAGCTCCAACGACAGGGGAGTTATTGAAGCTTTCTTT. Translating gives CASSSNDRGVIEAFF. The rearrangement joins TRBV7-2 to TRBJ1-1, with 8 nucleotides matching TRBD1. Germline V lookup: CDR1 SGHTA, CDR2 FQGNSA. This CDR3 spans 15 amino acids. Trimming removed 4 bases from V and 7 bases from J; junction bases left unmatched: 11.

The chain has TRBV7-2 and TRBJ2-1; D unclear. The CDR3 is 16 residues long. V was clipped by 2 bases and J by 7 bases, with 18 bases between them. Germline assignment: CDR1 SGHTA and CDR2 FQGNSA. The DNA of the CDR3 is TGTGCCAGCAGCTTATCCCCGCGAGGCAGTTGGAATGAGCAGTTCTTC. It yields the protein CASSLSPRGSWNEQFF.

This clone was recorded only once. The rearrangement links TRBV9 to TRBJ1-1, with D unclear. The CDR3 extends over 14 amino acids. Trimming removed 1 base from V and 8 bases from J, with 15 bases in between. Germline assignment: CDR1 SGDLS and CDR2 YYNGEE. The CDR3 is CASSVTSAGREAFF. The DNA of the CDR3 is TGTGCCAGCAGCGTAACATCCGCTGGCAGAGAAGCTTTCTTT.

The chain has TRBV25-1 and TRBJ2-7, with TRBD2 as a possible D gene (6 bases). Looked up from germline, CDR1 is MGHDK and CDR2 is SYGVNS. The CDR3 consists of 14 residues. With 3 bases removed from V and 3 bases from J, the gap between germline ends came to 12 bases. The CDR3 coding sequence is TGTGCCAGCAGTGAGGGTAGCGGAAACTACGAGCAGTACTTC. It specifies CASSEGSGNYEQYF.

The table lists this clone with a count of one. J is TRBJ1-4 and V is TRBV10-2, with TRBD1 matching 9 bases. Germline lookup yields CDR1 WSHSY and CDR2 SAAADI. Unmatched junction bases numbered 6, after V lost 6 bases and J lost 7 bases. This CDR3 spans 14 amino acids. The CDR3 DNA reads as TGCGCCAGCAGGGATACAGGGGGCAGTGAAAAACTGTTTTTT. This codes for CASRDTGGSEKLFF.

This chain uses TRBV27 with TRBJ1-6; the D is unclear. This CDR3 region has 16 residues. V lost 2 bases, J lost 8 bases, and 16 bases lay in between. Germline V gene data show CDR1 as MNHEY and CDR2 as SMNVEV (reference sequence). The CDR3 reads CASSLVSGLFHSPLHF. In DNA, the CDR3 is TGTGCCAGCAGTTTAGTCTCGGGCCTCTTTCATTCACCCCTCCACTTT.

As regards this clone: Other DNA variants within this sample encode the same CDR3. The chain joins TRBV19 to TRBJ1-5; D call uncertain. Trimming cost V 4 bases and J 4 bases, with 5 bases left between them. This CDR3 is 12 amino acids long. The germline V gene encodes CDR1 LNHDA and CDR2 SQIVND (reference sequence). CDR3 coding DNA: TGTGCCAGTAGTAATAGAAATCAGCCCCAGCATTTT. It is translated as CASSNRNQPQHF.

In the case of this clone: Likely a read error: the CDR3 ends without its conserved phenylalanine or tryptophan. In DNA form, the CDR3 reads TGTGCCAGCAGTTTCCCAGGGGCCCCTGAAGCTTTCCTT. It specifies CASSFPGAPEAFL. This chain connects TRBV28 to TRBJ1-1; TRBD1 is a possible D gene (6 bases). V was cut by 3 bases and J by 6 bases, with 11 bases left in between. Looked up from germline, CDR1 is MDHEN and CDR2 is SYDVKM. The CDR3 consists of 13 residues.

The chain combines TRBV2 with TRBJ1-2; TRBD1 might be the D (5 bases). Germline assignment: CDR1 SNHLY and CDR2 FYNNEI. The CDR3 has 12 residues. Trimming left V 8 bases short and J 1 base short, with 8 bases between. CDR3 nucleotide sequence: TGTGCCAGCCACAGGCTTAACTATGGCTACACCTTC. Translated, it gives CASHRLNYGYTF.

V usage is TRBV28 and J usage is TRBJ2-7; possibly TRBD2 for D (6 bases). The V gene lost 4 bases and the J gene lost 7 bases, with 17 bases spanning the gap. CDR1 is MDHEN and CDR2 is SYDVKM in the germline V gene. There are 14 residues in the CDR3. The CDR3 loop is CASSYPGLLKEQYF. As DNA, the CDR3 is TGTGCCAGCAGTTATCCGGGACTCCTTAAGGAGCAGTACTTC.

The chain has TRBV27 and TRBJ1-5; D gene ambiguous. Germline assignment: CDR1 MNHEY and CDR2 SMNVEV (reference sequence). V lost 3 bases and J lost 0, with 18 bases in between. The CDR3 has 18 amino acids. The CDR3 sequence is CASSFRTGSHNSNQPQHF. CDR3 nucleotide sequence: TGTGCCAGCAGTTTCAGGACCGGGTCGCATAATAGCAATCAGCCCCAGCATTTT.

This clone was detected only once. The CDR3 nucleotides are TGCGCCAGCAGCTTGGCCTACGGGGACACAAAAGAGACCCAGTACTTC. This translates into CASSLAYGDTKETQYF. The chain couples TRBV5-1 to TRBJ2-5, with D possibly matching TRBD1 (6 bases). Germline-derived CDR1 and CDR2 are SGHRS and YFSETQ. Trimming removed 0 bases from V and 3 bases from J, with 15 bases in between. This CDR3 is 16 amino acids long.

The J gene is TRBJ1-4, the V gene TRBV14, with D tentatively TRBD1 (6 bases). The CDR3 extends over 16 amino acids. Trimming pared 0 bases from V and 5 bases from J, leaving 13 bases between. The germline gives CDR1 SGHDN, CDR2 FVKESK. Written as DNA, the CDR3 is TGTGCCAGCAGCCAAGATCGGGGGCAGAAAAATGAAAAACTGTTTTTT. Protein product: CASSQDRGQKNEKLFF.